This T cell receptor (beta chain) was profiled in a study of blood T cells in healthy people across ages. Trimming took off 4 bases at V and 4 bases at J, with 11 bases between the two ends. This CDR3 comprises 13 residues. Germline-derived CDR1 and CDR2 are SGHNT and YYREEE (reference sequence). Through a sample-barcoded 5' primer and a J-beta primer mix, a second PCR was run for 7 to 11 cycles. Sequencing of every sample gave 2.5 million or more CDR3-containing paired-end reads. TCRdb reprocessed the 5' RACE reads via MiXCR and lists one record per CDR3 protein. The sample holds around 780,000 distinct CDR3 sequences; under 30% are singletons and the top ten take over 2.5%. As regards this clonotype: Its antigen remains unknown.

Study observations and caveats: Both naive CD4+ cell counts and diversity were greater in long-lived donors than in aged donors.

Separately, the same data were catalogued under a study of T cells of mothers and their children.

The TCR was taken from a boy aged 5-17 years in good health. Sequenced input: blood. The chain carries TRBV5-4 and TRBJ1-2; D is possibly TRBD1 (6 bases). DNA of the CDR3: TGTGCCAGCAGCAACAGGGTCAGCTATGGCTACACCTTC. Amino acids: CASSNRVSYGYTF.